This TCR beta chain was found in a study of Graves' ophthalmopathy and Graves' hyperthyroidism. Researchers took RNA transcripts and amplified TCR beta CDR3 regions from them. RT-PCR was first run with HTBI primers, then multiplex PCR in a second round. Each CDR3 protein is one row after TCRdb ran MiXCR on the multiplex PCR reads. The sample shows over 200,000 distinct CDR3 sequences, approximately 28% of them seen only once. This clonotype was seen many times. The CDR3 runs to 15 residues. With V trimmed by 8 bases and J by 3 bases, 13 bases remained unmatched. Germline CDR1 MDHEN, CDR2 SYDVKM. This chain uses TRBV28 with TRBJ2-7; 7 positions agree with TRBD1. The receptor comes from a man aged 50 to 59 with Graves' ophthalmopathy. Specimen: peripheral blood. CDR3 loop: CASSQFRDSFYEQYF. CDR3 nucleotide sequence: TGTGCCAGCTCTCAATTCCGGGACAGCTTCTACGAGCAGTACTTC.